The sequence of this T cell receptor (beta chain) was determined in a study of a mutant IDH1 vaccine in newly diagnosed glioma. Whole-study context: Across weeks 1, 3, 5, 7, 11, 15, 19 and 23, patients received a vaccination each time, eight in all. Of treated patients, around 62% were men and 37.5% women, averaging roughly 40 years. It was radiotherapy, temozolomide, or both that patients received previously, with most receiving both. Patients began vaccination 4-6 weeks after radiotherapy alone, or with temozolomide cycles.

Generated by immunoSEQ multiplex PCR, the TCRdb table keeps only in-frame clones and is missing some. Found here are tens of thousands of clones, 82% of them singletons; the top ten hold roughly 3.3%. As to time point: week 5, during vaccination. With topical imiquimod, each dose of the vaccine consisted of 300 ug of mutant IDH1 20-mer peptide. Concerning this clone itself: Antigen: not known.

V was trimmed by 8 bases and J by 3 bases, leaving 14 bases between them. Germline loops: CDR1 MNHNS, CDR2 SASEGT. The length of the CDR3 is 13 residues. This sequence joins TRBV6-1 and TRBJ2-7; D may be TRBD2 (5 bases). Specimen: PBMCs, collected from a glioma patient whose treatment included an IDH1 peptide vaccine. This TCR came from a woman younger than 35 with glioma. Some clones in this sample may be carry-over from other donors' samples. The CDR3, as DNA: TGTGCCAGCCGTTCCAGGAGGAGCTACGAGCAGTACTTC. Amino acids: CASRSRRSYEQYF.